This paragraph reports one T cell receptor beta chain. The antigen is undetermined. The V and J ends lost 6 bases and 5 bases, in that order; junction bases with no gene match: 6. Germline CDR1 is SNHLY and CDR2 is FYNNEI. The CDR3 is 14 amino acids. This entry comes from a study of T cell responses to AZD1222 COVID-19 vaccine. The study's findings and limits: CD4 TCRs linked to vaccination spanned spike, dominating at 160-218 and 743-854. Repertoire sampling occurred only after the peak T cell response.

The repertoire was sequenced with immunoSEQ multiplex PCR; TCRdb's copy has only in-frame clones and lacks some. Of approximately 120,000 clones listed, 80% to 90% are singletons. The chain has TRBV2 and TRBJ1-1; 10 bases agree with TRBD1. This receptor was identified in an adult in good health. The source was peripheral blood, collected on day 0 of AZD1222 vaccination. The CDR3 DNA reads TGTGCCAGCAGAGCCGACAGGGGGCAAACTGAAGCTTTCTTT. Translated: CASRADRGQTEAFF.